This TCR beta chain was profiled in a study of blood T cell repertoires in COVID-19. Method: immunoSEQ multiplex PCR; TCRdb's copy keeps in-frame clones and lacks some. Of more than 300,000 clones listed, over 85% are singletons. The CDR3 extends over 15 amino acids. CDR1 is MDHEN and CDR2 is SYDVKM in the germline V gene. Trimming shortened V by 3 bases and J by 5 bases, and 16 bases separated the two germline ends. Sequenced: peripheral blood. The TCR originated in a woman under 40 with COVID-19, enrolled during active disease. This chain uses TRBV28 with TRBJ1-2; TRBD1 might be the D (5 bases). CDR3 bases: TGTGCCAGCAGTTTTCAGCCAGGGAACGCGTATGGCTACACCTTC. This sequence encodes CASSFQPGNAYGYTF.